One T cell receptor (beta chain) is described in this entry. The antigen it binds to is not known. Per-nucleotide qualities are absent, and no much larger clonotype sits a single base away. The data stem from a study of T cells after posttransplantation cyclophosphamide (dated by TCRdb to 2016 to 2017). About the study as a whole: Using TRB sequencing, the study followed how the T cell repertoire reconstituted after myeloablative bone marrow transplantation in which posttransplantation cyclophosphamide served as GVHD prophylaxis. Samples from roughly 35 PTCy-treated patients, along with samples from some 16 of their related bone marrow donors, underwent antigen receptor sequencing. Blood from all 35 or so PTCy patients with 1-year posttransplant specimens was subjected to TRB sequencing. In 3 patients, TRB sequencing was also performed on up to 3 more blood samples taken 2 to 5.2 years after transplant, and in 4 patients, pretransplant blood was also TRB-sequenced. TRA and TRB clonality were tightly correlated in several samples, so subsequent TCR analyses focused on TRB only. Public TRB sequences were compared against a database of over 3,600 sequences linked to responses to pathogens, tumor antigens, self-antigens and alloantigens. Overall study outcomes, separate from this receptor: Across fewer than 55 patients, TRB clonality was highly associated with recipient CMV seropositivity and CMV reactivation, and PTCy diversity was similar to diversity in CNI/methotrexate controls. The TRB repertoires of T cells infiltrating skin or the GI tract showed only limited overlap with the TRB repertoires found in blood. Donor-recipient similarity was low at 1-2 months but rose over the first year, and later blood repertoires were often dominated by donor CD8+ memory clones.

Related bone marrow donors provided peripheral blood samples on the day of marrow donation. Viable CD3+CD4+ or CD3+CD8+ cells that were CCR7+CD45RA+CD45RO-CD95-CD27+CD28+ were defined as naive T cells. Mononuclear cells from peripheral blood and bone marrow were separated by Ficoll-Hypaque density centrifugation and then cryopreserved. Sorting of CD4+ and CD8+ T cells, including naive and memory subsets, was performed by FACS on a FACSAria II. The CDR3 contains 17 residues, cysteine and phenylalanine counted. Just the 51-base CDR3 DNA is kept, in frame starting at base 1. According to the germline V gene, CDR1 reads SGDLS and CDR2 reads YYNGEE. Trimmed from V: 4 bases; trimmed from J: 4 bases; junction bases lacking a gene match: 14. TRB sequencing was run on genomic DNA with either the immunoSEQ assay at survey resolution or the hsTCRB kit. Turning to the authors' computational methods: Initial read processing used immunoSEQ software, and repertoire analyses used the LymphoSeq R package. Clonality was calculated as 1 minus normalized Shannon entropy, and the Gini coefficient was also calculated for each TRB dataset. Phenotypes of unsorted samples were inferred by mapping TRB sequences from sorted subsets of the recipient or donor onto the same recipient's unsorted samples. Imported from immuneACCESS, the table was reduced by TCRdb to in-frame sequences with V and J called. These copies leave out some clones; in studies compared against another copy, an unresolved V gene accounts for under half, and the cause of the remainder is not known. V, J and clone size derive from that table, while D and trimming were established from the DNA sequence. The sample table contains tens of thousands of clones; only one count was recorded for approximately 98% of them. The top ten clonotypes cover 0.1% to 0.15% of the sample.

This chain is built from TRBV9 and TRBJ2-3; 8 middle bases align to TRBD2. The TCR sequence derives from a middle-aged man in good health, CMV-negative, and a related stem cell transplant donor. The sequencing input was naive CD8+ T cells sorted from PBMCs. The bases read TGTGCCAGCAGCCCCCAATGGGGACTAGTAGGTCCAGATACGCAGTATTTT. Its translation reads: CASSPQWGLVGPDTQYF.